This record concerns one T cell receptor (beta chain) sequence. The antigen remains undetermined. The data were taken from a study of CD8 T cells in ankylosing spondylitis. V lost 4 bases and J lost 3, with 11 bases in between. Germline V lookup: CDR1 LGHDT, CDR2 YNNKEL (reference sequence). This CDR3 region has 14 residues. TCRdb re-called the 5' RACE reads with MiXCR, one entry per CDR3 protein. The profile shows about 340,000 distinct CDR3 sequences, 7.5% to 9% of them singletons. Points from the study as a whole: What seemed typical of ankylosing spondylitis blood was a TCR beta motif built from about 8 highly homologous variants. The clones that were linked to disease were reported to be significantly enriched in matched synovial fluid samples from ankylosing spondylitis patients.

Source material: blood, either unsorted or a sorted T cell fraction (not recorded which). The origin of this receptor is a male donor with ankylosing spondylitis. The gene calls are TRBV3-1 and TRBJ2-3, with no clear D. The CDR3 DNA reads TGTGCCAGCAGCCTACGGACGAAAACAGATACGCAGTATTTT. Protein sequence: CASSLRTKTDTQYF.